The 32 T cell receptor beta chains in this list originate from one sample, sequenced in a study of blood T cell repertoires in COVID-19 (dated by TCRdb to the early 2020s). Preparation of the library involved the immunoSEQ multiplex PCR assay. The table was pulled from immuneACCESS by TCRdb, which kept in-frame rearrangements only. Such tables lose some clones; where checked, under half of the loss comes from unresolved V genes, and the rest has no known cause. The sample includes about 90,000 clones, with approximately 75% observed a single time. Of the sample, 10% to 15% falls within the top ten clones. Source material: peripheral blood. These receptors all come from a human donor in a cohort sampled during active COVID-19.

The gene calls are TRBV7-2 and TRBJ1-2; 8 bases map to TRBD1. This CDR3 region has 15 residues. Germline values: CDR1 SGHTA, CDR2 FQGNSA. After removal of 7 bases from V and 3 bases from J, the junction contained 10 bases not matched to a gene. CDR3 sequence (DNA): TGTGCCAGCACCATCGCAGGGGGCGATTACTATGGCTACACCTTC. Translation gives CASTIAGGDYYGYTF.

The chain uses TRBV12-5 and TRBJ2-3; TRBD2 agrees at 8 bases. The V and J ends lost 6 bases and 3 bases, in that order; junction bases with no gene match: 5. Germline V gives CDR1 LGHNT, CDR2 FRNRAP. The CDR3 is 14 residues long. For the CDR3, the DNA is TGTGCTAGTGGCCTCGGGGGGGGTACAGATACGCAGTATTTT. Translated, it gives CASGLGGGTDTQYF.

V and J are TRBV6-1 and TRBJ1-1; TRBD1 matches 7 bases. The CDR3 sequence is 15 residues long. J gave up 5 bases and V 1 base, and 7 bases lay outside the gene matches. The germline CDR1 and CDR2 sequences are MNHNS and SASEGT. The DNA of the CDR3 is TGTGCCAGCAGTGAAGGGGACAGCGGGTGGACTGAAGCTTTCTTT. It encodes CASSEGDSGWTEAFF.

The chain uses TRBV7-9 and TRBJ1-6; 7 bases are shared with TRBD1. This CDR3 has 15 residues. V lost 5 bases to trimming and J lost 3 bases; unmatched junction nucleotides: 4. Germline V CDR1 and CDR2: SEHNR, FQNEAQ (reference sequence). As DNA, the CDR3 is TGTGCCAGCAGCGGGGACAGACACTATAATTCACCCCTCCACTTT. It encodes CASSGDRHYNSPLHF.

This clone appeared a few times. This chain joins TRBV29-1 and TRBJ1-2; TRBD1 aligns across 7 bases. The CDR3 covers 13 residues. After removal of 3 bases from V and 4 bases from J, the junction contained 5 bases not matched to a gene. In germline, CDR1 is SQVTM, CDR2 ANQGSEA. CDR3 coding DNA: TGCAGCGTTGAGTCCGGGACAGCCTATGGCTACACCTTC. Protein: CSVESGTAYGYTF.

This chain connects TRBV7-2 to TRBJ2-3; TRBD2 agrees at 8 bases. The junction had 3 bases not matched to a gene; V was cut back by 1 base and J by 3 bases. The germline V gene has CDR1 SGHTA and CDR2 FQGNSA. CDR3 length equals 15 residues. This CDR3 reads CASSLVPSGTDTQYF. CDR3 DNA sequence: TGTGCCAGCAGCTTAGTGCCTAGCGGGACAGATACGCAGTATTTT.

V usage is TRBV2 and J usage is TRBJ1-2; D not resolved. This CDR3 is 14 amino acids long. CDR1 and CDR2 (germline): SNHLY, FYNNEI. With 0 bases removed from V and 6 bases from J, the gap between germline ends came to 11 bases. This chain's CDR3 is CASSEALAVNGYTF. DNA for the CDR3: TGTGCCAGCAGTGAAGCGTTGGCAGTTAATGGCTACACCTTC.

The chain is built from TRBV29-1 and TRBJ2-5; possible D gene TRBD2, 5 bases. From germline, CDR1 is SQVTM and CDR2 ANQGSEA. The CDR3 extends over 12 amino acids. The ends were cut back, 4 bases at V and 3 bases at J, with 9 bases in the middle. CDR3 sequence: CSVADGEETQYF. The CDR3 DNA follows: TGCAGCGTTGCGGACGGGGAAGAGACCCAGTACTTC. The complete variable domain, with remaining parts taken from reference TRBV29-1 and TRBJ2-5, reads SAVISQKPSRDICQRGTSLTIQCQVDSQVTMMFWYRQQPGQSLTLIATANQGSEATYESGFVIDKFPISRPNLTFSTLTVSNMSPEDSSIYLCSVADGEETQYFGPGTRLLVL.

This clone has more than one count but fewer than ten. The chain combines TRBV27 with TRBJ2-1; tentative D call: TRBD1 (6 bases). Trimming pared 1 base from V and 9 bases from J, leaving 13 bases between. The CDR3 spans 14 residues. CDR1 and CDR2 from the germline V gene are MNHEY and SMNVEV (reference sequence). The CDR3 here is CASSLYSGAGEQFF. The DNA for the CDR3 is TGTGCCAGCAGTTTATACTCAGGGGCTGGTGAGCAGTTCTTC.

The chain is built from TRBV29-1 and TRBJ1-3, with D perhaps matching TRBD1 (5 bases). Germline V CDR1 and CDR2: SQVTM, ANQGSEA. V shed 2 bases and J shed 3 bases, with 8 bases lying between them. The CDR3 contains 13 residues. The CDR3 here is CSVEPGGGNTIYF. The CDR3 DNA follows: TGCAGCGTTGAACCCGGGGGTGGAAACACCATATATTTT. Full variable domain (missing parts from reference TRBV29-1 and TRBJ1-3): SAVISQKPSRDICQRGTSLTIQCQVDSQVTMMFWYRQQPGQSLTLIATANQGSEATYESGFVIDKFPISRPNLTFSTLTVSNMSPEDSSIYLCSVEPGGGNTIYFGEGSWLTVV.

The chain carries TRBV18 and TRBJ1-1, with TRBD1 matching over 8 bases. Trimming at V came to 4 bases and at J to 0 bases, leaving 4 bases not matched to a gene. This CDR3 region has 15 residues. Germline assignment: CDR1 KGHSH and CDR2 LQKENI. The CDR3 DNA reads TGTGCCAGCTCACTTTTGGACAGGGTGAACACTGAAGCTTTCTTT. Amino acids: CASSLLDRVNTEAFF.

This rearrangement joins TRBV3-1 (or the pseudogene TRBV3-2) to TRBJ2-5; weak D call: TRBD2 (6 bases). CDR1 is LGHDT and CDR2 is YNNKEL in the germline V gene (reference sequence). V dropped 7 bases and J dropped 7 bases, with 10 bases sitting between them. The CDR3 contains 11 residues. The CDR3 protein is CASTYGGTQYF. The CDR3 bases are TGTGCCAGCACCTACGGGGGGACCCAGTACTTC.

The DNA for the CDR3 is TGCGCCAGCAGGCGGCCGGGGACTAATGAAAAACTGTTTTTT. Its translation: CASRRPGTNEKLFF. The chain has TRBV4-1 and TRBJ1-4; no clear D gene. Germline V lookup: CDR1 MGHRA, CDR2 YSYEKL. V was trimmed by 6 bases and J by 2 bases, leaving 10 bases between them. This CDR3 is 14 amino acids long.

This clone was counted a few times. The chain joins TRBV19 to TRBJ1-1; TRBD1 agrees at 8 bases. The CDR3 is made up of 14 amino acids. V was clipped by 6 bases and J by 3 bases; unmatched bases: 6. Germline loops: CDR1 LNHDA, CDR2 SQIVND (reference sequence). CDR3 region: CASSGQGGYTEAFF. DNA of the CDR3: TGTGCCAGTAGCGGACAGGGAGGATACACTGAAGCTTTCTTT.

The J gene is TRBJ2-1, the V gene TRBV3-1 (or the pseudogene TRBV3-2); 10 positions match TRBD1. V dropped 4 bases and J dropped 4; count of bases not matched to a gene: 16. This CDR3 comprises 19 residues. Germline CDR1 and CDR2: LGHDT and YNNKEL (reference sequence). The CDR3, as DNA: TGTGCCAGCAGCCTAACTGACAGGGGGCGAGGACTAGCTTACAATGAGCAGTTCTTC. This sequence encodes CASSLTDRGRGLAYNEQFF.

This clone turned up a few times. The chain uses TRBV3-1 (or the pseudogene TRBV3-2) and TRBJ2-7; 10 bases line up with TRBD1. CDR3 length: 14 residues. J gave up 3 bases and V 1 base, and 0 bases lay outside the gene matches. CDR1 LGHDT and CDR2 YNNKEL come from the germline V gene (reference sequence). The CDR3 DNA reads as TGTGCCAGCAGCCAAGGGACAGGGGGCTACGAGCAGTACTTC. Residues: CASSQGTGGYEQYF.

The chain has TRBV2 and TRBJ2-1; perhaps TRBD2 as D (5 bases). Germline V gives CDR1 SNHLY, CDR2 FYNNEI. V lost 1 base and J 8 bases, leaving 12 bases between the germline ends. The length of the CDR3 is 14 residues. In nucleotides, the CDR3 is TGTGCCAGCAGTGAAGGGTGGCTTAGCGATGAGCAGTTCTTC. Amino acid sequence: CASSEGWLSDEQFF. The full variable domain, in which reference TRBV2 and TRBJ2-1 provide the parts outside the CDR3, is EPEVTQTPSHQVTQMGQEVILRCVPISNHLYFYWYRQILGQKVEFLVSFYNNEISEKSEIFDDQFSVERPDGSNFTLKIRSTKLEDSAMYFCASSEGWLSDEQFFGPGTRLTVL.

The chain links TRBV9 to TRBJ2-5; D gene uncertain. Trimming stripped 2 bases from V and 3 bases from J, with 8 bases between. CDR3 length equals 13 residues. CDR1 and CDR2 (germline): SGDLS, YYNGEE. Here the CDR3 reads CASSVDIKETQYF. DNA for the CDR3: TGTGCCAGCAGCGTCGACATTAAAGAGACCCAGTACTTC.

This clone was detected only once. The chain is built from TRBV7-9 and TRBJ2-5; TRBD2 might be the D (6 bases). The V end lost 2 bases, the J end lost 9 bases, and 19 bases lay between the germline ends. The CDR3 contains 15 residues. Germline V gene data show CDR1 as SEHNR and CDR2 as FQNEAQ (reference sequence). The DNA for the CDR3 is TGTGCCAGCAGCTTAAGGCTGGGACTCTCTGGTGCCCAGTACTTC. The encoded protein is CASSLRLGLSGAQYF.

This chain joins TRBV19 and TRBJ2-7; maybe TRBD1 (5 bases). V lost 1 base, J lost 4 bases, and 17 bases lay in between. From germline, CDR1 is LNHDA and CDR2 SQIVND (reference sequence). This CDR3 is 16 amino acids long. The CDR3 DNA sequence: TGTGCCAGTAGTATAGGTTCCGTCCAGGGCACGTACGAGCAGTACTTC. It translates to CASSIGSVQGTYEQYF.

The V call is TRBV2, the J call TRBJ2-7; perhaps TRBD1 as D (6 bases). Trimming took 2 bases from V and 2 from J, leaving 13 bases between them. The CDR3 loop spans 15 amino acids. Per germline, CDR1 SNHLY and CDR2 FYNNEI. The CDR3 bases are TGTGCCAGCAGTGAATGGGCAGGGGCGCCCTACGAGCAGTACTTC. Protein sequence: CASSEWAGAPYEQYF.

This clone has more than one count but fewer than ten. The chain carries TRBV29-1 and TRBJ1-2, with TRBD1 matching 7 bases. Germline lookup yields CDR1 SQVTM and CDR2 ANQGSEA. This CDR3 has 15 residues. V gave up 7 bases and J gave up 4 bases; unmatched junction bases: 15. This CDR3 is CSATVGGADPYGYTF. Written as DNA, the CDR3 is TGCAGCGCTACCGTAGGGGGCGCGGACCCCTATGGCTACACCTTC.

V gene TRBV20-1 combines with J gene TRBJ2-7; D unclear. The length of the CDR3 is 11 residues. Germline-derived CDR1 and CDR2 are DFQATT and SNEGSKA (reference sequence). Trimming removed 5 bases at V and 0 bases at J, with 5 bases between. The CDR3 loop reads CSALYSYEQYF. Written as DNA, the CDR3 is TGCAGTGCTTTATACTCCTACGAGCAGTACTTC.

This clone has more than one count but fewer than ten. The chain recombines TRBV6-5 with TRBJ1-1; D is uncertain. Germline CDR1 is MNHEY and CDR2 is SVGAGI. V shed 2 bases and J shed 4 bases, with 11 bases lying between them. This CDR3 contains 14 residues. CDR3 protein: CASSYIRGGTEAFF. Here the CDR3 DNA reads TGTGCCAGCAGTTACATACGGGGAGGCACTGAAGCTTTCTTT.

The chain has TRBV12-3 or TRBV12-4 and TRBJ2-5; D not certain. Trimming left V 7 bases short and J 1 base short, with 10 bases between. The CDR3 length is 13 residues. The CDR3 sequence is CASTPQFQETQYF. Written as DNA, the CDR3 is TGTGCCAGCACCCCGCAGTTCCAAGAGACCCAGTACTTC.

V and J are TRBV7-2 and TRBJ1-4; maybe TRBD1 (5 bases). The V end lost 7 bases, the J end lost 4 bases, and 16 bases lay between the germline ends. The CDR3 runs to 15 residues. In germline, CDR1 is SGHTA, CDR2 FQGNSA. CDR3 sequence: CASKKAGPHNEKLFF. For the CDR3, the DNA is TGTGCCAGCAAAAAGGCGGGACCACATAATGAAAAACTGTTTTTT.

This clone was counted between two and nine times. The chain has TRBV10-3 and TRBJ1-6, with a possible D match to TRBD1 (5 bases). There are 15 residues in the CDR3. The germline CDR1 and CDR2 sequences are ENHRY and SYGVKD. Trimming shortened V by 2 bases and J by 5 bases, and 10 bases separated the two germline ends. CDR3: CAISETGGDNSPLHF. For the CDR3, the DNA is TGTGCCATCAGTGAGACGGGGGGTGATAATTCACCCCTCCACTTT.

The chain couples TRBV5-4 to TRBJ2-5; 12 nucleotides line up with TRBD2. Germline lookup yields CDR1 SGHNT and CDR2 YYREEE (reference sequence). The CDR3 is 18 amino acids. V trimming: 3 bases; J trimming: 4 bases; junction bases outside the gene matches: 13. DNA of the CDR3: TGTGCCAGCAGCTGGGGCGGGGCTAGCGGGGGGGCAGTAGAGACCCAGTACTTC. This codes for CASSWGGASGGAVETQYF.

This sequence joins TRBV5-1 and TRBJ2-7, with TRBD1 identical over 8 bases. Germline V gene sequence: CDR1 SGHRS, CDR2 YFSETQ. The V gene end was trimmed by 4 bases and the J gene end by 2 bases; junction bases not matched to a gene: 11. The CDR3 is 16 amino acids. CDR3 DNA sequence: TGCGCCAGCAGCCCCTATTCCGGGACAGGAGCCTACGAGCAGTACTTC. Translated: CASSPYSGTGAYEQYF.

The CDR3 loop reads CASSLDGQIAEAFF. DNA of the CDR3: TGTGCCAGCAGCCTCGACGGACAGATCGCTGAAGCTTTCTTT. The rearrangement links TRBV7-9 to TRBJ1-1; maybe TRBD1 (6 bases). V shed 5 bases and J shed 6 bases, with 16 bases lying between them. CDR3 length: 14 residues. Germline assignment: CDR1 SEHNR and CDR2 FQNEAQ (reference sequence). The variable domain in full, with the rest retrieved from reference TRBV7-9 and TRBJ1-1, is DTGVSQNPRHKITKRGQNVTFRCDPISEHNRLYWYRQTLGQGPEFLTYFQNEAQLEKSRLLSDRFSAERPKGSFSTLEIQRTEQGDSAMYLCASSLDGQIAEAFFGQGTRLTVV.

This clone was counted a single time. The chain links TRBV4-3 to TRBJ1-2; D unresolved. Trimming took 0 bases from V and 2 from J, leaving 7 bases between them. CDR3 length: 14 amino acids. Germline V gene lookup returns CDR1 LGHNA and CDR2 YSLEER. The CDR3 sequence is CASSQESWNYGYTF. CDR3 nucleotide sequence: TGCGCCAGCAGCCAAGAAAGCTGGAACTATGGCTACACCTTC.

The CDR3 loop reads CASSPRVSQPQHF. The DNA of the CDR3 is TGCGCCAGCAGCCCAAGAGTAAGTCAGCCCCAGCATTTT. The chain combines TRBV4-1 with TRBJ1-5; D remains unclear. Per germline, CDR1 MGHRA and CDR2 YSYEKL. The CDR3 contains 13 residues. V was pared by 4 bases and J by 6 bases, with 10 bases between.